Reported below is one T cell receptor beta chain. The source of the sample is a study of cytomegalovirus exposure and HLA in healthy donors. This CDR3 is built from 17 residues. Per the germline V gene, CDR1 is LNHDA and CDR2 is SQIVND (reference sequence). The ends were cut back, 7 bases at V and 4 bases at J, with 23 bases in the middle. The PCR had 60 Vbeta and 13 Jbeta primers. Profiling relied on immunoSEQ multiplex PCR, and the TCRdb table lists in-frame clones only, not all of them. The sample lists over 40,000 clones, roughly 87% occurring once. The TCR originated in a woman aged 40 to 50 in good health and CMV-seropositive. The rearrangement uses TRBV19 and TRBJ2-1; D may be TRBD2 (6 bases). Sequenced sample: PBMCs. CDR3 in amino acids: CASTKAGGSVQYNEQFF. Here the CDR3 DNA reads TGTGCCAGTACGAAGGCCGGGGGATCTGTACAATACAATGAGCAGTTCTTC.